The rows below give T cell receptor beta chains drawn from one sample of a study of T-cell reconstitution after alpha-beta-depleted transplantation in children. TCRdb reanalysed the PCR reads using MiXCR and keeps one entry per CDR3 protein. Of around 490,000 distinct CDR3 sequences in the sample, around 10% were seen once. The source was PBMCs, mostly from graft donor cells, collected 180 days after TCRalphabeta/CD19-depleted stem cell transplant. These receptor sequences come from a female patient between 2 and 15 years old who had a stem cell transplant for aplastic anemia, so the T cells may come from the graft donor. Each CDR3 is given with its conserved first and last residue. D genes are given only for firm matches. Only part of the rows carry a size: once, few, many, or a class if the clone is expanded.

clone size	D gene	V gene	J gene	CDR3 protein	CDR3 DNA
once	TRBD1	TRBV28	TRBJ2-1	CASSLLTGRPYNEQFF	TGTGCCAGCAGTTTATTGACAGGGCGTCCCTACAATGAGCAGTTCTTC
-	TRBD1	TRBV6-1	TRBJ2-7	CASSLNPRGRYEQYF	TGTGCCAGCAGCCTGAATCCCAGGGGGCGGTACGAGCAGTACTTC
few	-	TRBV10-1	TRBJ2-2	CASSEKGARYTGELFF	TGCGCCAGCAGTGAAAAAGGGGCGAGGTACACCGGGGAGCTGTTTTTT
many	-	TRBV29-1	TRBJ2-5	CSVERAVGTQYF	TGCAGCGTTGAACGGGCAGTTGGGACCCAGTACTTC
few	TRBD1	TRBV28	TRBJ1-5	CASSWQGVHNQPQHF	TGTGCCAGCAGTTGGCAGGGGGTGCACAATCAGCCCCAGCATTTT
few	TRBD2	TRBV19	TRBJ2-1	CASSVSGTRPDEQFF	TGTGCCAGTAGTGTAAGCGGGACCCGACCCGATGAGCAGTTCTTC
few	-	TRBV18	TRBJ2-5	CASSSGSGGGAQYF	TGTGCCAGCTCCTCCGGCAGCGGAGGGGGGGCCCAGTACTTC
few	TRBD2	TRBV10-3	TRBJ2-1	CAISELAGFNEQFF	TGTGCCATCAGTGAGCTAGCGGGGTTCAATGAGCAGTTCTTC
few	-	TRBV6-2/TRBV6-3	TRBJ2-7	CASRRTGTAAYEQYF	TGTGCCAGCAGGCGGACCGGGACTGCCGCCTACGAGCAGTACTTC
-	-	TRBV5-6	TRBJ2-1	CASSWGPGEEQFF	TGTGCCAGCAGCTGGGGACCAGGAGAGGAGCAGTTCTTC
-	-	TRBV9	TRBJ2-5	CASSVGSWDQETQYF	TGTGCCAGCAGCGTAGGGTCCTGGGACCAAGAGACCCAGTACTTC
many	-	TRBV29-1	TRBJ2-3	CSVIGMASRSTDTQYF	TGCAGCGTAATTGGGATGGCCTCGAGAAGCACAGATACGCAGTATTTT
many	-	TRBV21-1	TRBJ2-7	CASSSHRGSGRFSYEQYF	TGTGCCAGCAGCTCACACCGCGGTAGCGGGAGGTTCTCCTACGAGCAGTACTTC
many	-	TRBV6-2/TRBV6-3	TRBJ1-6	CASVGTVVFSPLHF	TGTGCCAGCGTTGGGACCGTTGTTTTTTCACCCCTCCACTTT
-	-	TRBV12-3/TRBV12-4	TRBJ1-4	CASSHRGPRNEKLFF	TGTGCCAGCAGTCACCGGGGACCCCGGAATGAAAAACTGTTTTTT
-	-	TRBV10-3	TRBJ1-5	CAISAGTENQPQHF	TGTGCCATCAGTGCTGGGACGGAGAATCAGCCCCAGCATTTT
few	-	TRBV10-3	TRBJ1-4	CAISPGQGEKLFF	TGTGCCATCTCTCCGGGACAAGGTGAAAAACTGTTTTTT